A single sample gave rise to the 22 T cell receptor beta chains below, sequenced in a study of regulatory T cells in long-lasting Graves disease. Time point of the sample: persistent/refractory GD, antithyroid drugs over 5 years with positive TRAb. The authors made the TCR library using RNA they extracted from PBMCs. The authors built TCR beta libraries using iRepertoire HTBI primers and Arm-PCR of CDR3 regions. TCRdb re-called the multiplex PCR reads with MiXCR, one entry per CDR3 protein. The sample lists under 450,000 distinct CDR3 sequences, around 20% occurring once. The sample was peripheral blood mononuclear cells (PBMCs), taken when the disease was refractory, from a patient treated with antithyroid drugs. These receptor sequences come from a female donor with Graves disease.

DNA of the CDR3: TGTGCCAGCAGTGAACTAGCGGGAGGGCCTAATGAGCAGTTCTTC. It translates to CASSELAGGPNEQFF. The chain joins TRBV6-1 to TRBJ2-1; TRBD2 matches at 12 bases. In germline, CDR1 is MNHNS, CDR2 SASEGT. Trimming cost V 2 bases and J 7 bases; bases outside gene matches: 3. The CDR3 contains 15 residues.

This clonotype was observed at least ten times. The DNA of the CDR3 is TGCAGTGCGGGCGGGGAGAGCTCCTACGAGCAGTACTTC. This gives the protein CSAGGESSYEQYF. The genes are TRBV20-1 and TRBJ2-7; maybe TRBD2 (6 bases). This CDR3 has 13 amino acids. Germline V gene data show CDR1 as DFQATT and CDR2 as SNEGSKA (reference sequence). V was cut by 6 bases and J by 0 bases, with 12 bases left in between.

This chain uses TRBV5-6 with TRBJ2-7, with 7 bases aligning to TRBD1. The CDR3 length is 16 residues. Germline CDR1 SGHDT, CDR2 YYEEEE. Trimming at V came to 2 bases and at J to 4 bases, leaving 12 bases not matched to a gene. The CDR3 sequence: CASSFSKQGIMYEQYF. CDR3 sequence (DNA): TGTGCCAGCAGCTTCAGCAAACAGGGGATTATGTACGAGCAGTACTTC.

This rearrangement joins TRBV29-1 to TRBJ1-1; D remains ambiguous. This CDR3 is built from 14 residues. Germline V gene lookup returns CDR1 SQVTM and CDR2 ANQGSEA. Trimming cost V 5 bases and J 4 bases, with 17 bases left between them. In nucleotides, the CDR3 is TGCAGCGTTACCTTCGGGGTAGTTGGCACTGAAGCTTTCTTT. The encoded protein is CSVTFGVVGTEAFF.

The table lists this clonotype with a few counts. The chain joins TRBV6-1 to TRBJ2-7; 16 nucleotides line up with TRBD2. Germline lookup yields CDR1 MNHNS and CDR2 SASEGT. This CDR3 spans 17 amino acids. J was trimmed by 4 bases and V by 6 bases; bases with no gene match: 9. This CDR3 reads CASSQSKGLAGGYEQYF. Written as DNA, the CDR3 is TGTGCCAGCAGCCAGAGCAAGGGACTAGCGGGAGGGTACGAGCAGTACTTC.

The chain combines TRBV28 with TRBJ1-3; D is possibly TRBD1 (5 bases). This CDR3 has 15 residues. Trimming stripped 11 bases from V and 0 bases from J, with 17 bases between. CDR1 is MDHEN and CDR2 is SYDVKM in the germline V gene. CDR3 sequence (DNA): TGTGCCTCGTTAGGCAGACAGAACTCTGGAAACACCATATATTTT. Residues: CASLGRQNSGNTIYF.

The V and J genes are TRBV7-8 and TRBJ2-7; the match to TRBD2 covers 7 bases. The V gene's germline CDR1 is SGHVS and CDR2 FQNEAQ. V trimming: 3 bases; J trimming: 2 bases; junction bases outside the gene matches: 10. The CDR3 consists of 16 residues. The CDR3 is CASSFRAGALTYEQYF. In nucleotides, the CDR3 is TGTGCCAGCAGCTTTCGGGCGGGAGCCCTTACCTACGAGCAGTACTTC.

This clonotype was recorded many times. The rearrangement uses TRBV2 and TRBJ2-7; the match to TRBD1 covers 9 bases. The CDR3 is 14 residues long. Germline CDR1 reads SNHLY; CDR2 reads FYNNEI. J lost 4 bases, V lost 6 bases, and 7 bases had no gene match. The DNA of the CDR3 is TGTGCCAGCAGCACCGGGACAGGGAGGTACGAGCAGTACTTC. Translated: CASSTGTGRYEQYF.

The chain combines TRBV5-1 with TRBJ2-7; no firm D call. Trimming took off 2 bases at V and 3 bases at J, with 9 bases between the two ends. The germline V gene has CDR1 SGHRS and CDR2 YFSETQ. The CDR3 has 13 residues. DNA for the CDR3: TGCGCCAGCAGCTTCGACATATACTACGAGCAGTACTTC. Its protein is CASSFDIYYEQYF.

This clonotype was seen a handful of times. V gene TRBV12-3 or TRBV12-4 combines with J gene TRBJ1-5; D is unresolved. The ends were cut back, 5 bases at V and 6 bases at J, with 8 bases in the middle. This CDR3 contains 12 residues. In nucleotides, the CDR3 is TGTGCCAGCAGTAGATATGCTCAGCCCCAGCATTTT. Encoded protein: CASSRYAQPQHF.

This clonotype showed up many times. CDR3 residues: CASSLELAGVWETQYF. The CDR3 DNA sequence: TGTGCCAGCAGTTTAGAACTAGCGGGAGTCTGGGAGACCCAGTACTTC. The chain employs TRBV12-3 or TRBV12-4 and TRBJ2-5; TRBD2 matches at 11 bases. This CDR3 contains 16 residues. Trimming took 1 base from V and 5 from J; bases not matched to a gene: 6.

This clonotype was seen more than once but under ten times. The chain carries TRBV7-8 and TRBJ2-3; tentatively, D is TRBD1 (6 bases). The germline CDR1 and CDR2 sequences are SGHVS and FQNEAQ. V was shortened by 0 bases and J by 4 bases, with 20 bases between the two germline ends. The CDR3 has 18 residues. The DNA for the CDR3 is TGTGCCAGCAGCTTAGCCCGAAGGAAACAGGGTGACCCAGATACGCAGTATTTT. This translates into CASSLARRKQGDPDTQYF.

This clonotype occurred many times. The CDR3 does not close with the conserved phenylalanine or tryptophan, likely indicating a read error. The limits of the CDR3 on the DNA are not certain, so only TCRdb's listed CDR3 is given. The chain combines TRBV2 with TRBJ2-7; no check of the table's D call, TRBD2, against the DNA was made. The CDR3 is 14 residues long, counting both termini. CDR1 SNHLY and CDR2 FYNNEI come from the germline V gene. The CDR3 sequence is CASSGQTGLESSCP.

The genes are TRBV5-1 and TRBJ1-4; no reliable D call. The length of the CDR3 is 14 residues. Germline V gene sequence: CDR1 SGHRS, CDR2 YFSETQ. Trimming left V 1 base short and J 3 bases short, with 7 bases between. The CDR3 DNA reads as TGCGCCAGCAGCTTGTCCGTATCTAATGAAAAACTGTTTTTT. This gives the protein CASSLSVSNEKLFF. Full variable domain (missing parts from reference TRBV5-1 and TRBJ1-4): KAGVTQTPRYLIKTRGQQVTLSCSPISGHRSVSWYQQTPGQGLQFLFEYFSETQRNKGNFPGRFSGRQFSNSRSEMNVSTLELGDSALYLCASSLSVSNEKLFFGSGTQLSVL.

This chain connects TRBV19 to TRBJ1-5; tentative D call: TRBD1 (6 bases). The CDR3 loop spans 16 amino acids. The germline CDR1 and CDR2 sequences are LNHDA and SQIVND (reference sequence). Trimming stripped 3 bases from V and 3 bases from J, with 15 bases between. DNA for the CDR3: TGTGCCAGTAGTATCCCAGGCAGGGGTAACAATCAGCCCCAGCATTTT. Translated, it gives CASSIPGRGNNQPQHF.

The chain uses TRBV19 and TRBJ2-3; TRBD2 agrees at 14 bases. V lost 4 bases to trimming and J lost 6 bases; unmatched junction nucleotides: 6. The germline V gene encodes CDR1 LNHDA and CDR2 SQIVND (reference sequence). This CDR3 region has 16 residues. The CDR3 DNA is TGTGCCAGTAGTACAGGGACTAGCGGGAGACCGGATACGCAGTATTTT. Residues: CASSTGTSGRPDTQYF.

The chain recombines TRBV2 with TRBJ2-3; 10 bases are a match to TRBD2. With V trimmed by 6 bases and J by 6 bases, 3 bases remained unmatched. Germline V gives CDR1 SNHLY, CDR2 FYNNEI. This CDR3 spans 13 amino acids. The DNA for the CDR3 is TGTGCCAGCAGGTCTAGCGGGAGCGATACGCAGTATTTT. It is translated as CASRSSGSDTQYF. The full variable domain, its missing parts supplied by reference TRBV2 and TRBJ2-3, is EPEVTQTPSHQVTQMGQEVILRCVPISNHLYFYWYRQILGQKVEFLVSFYNNEISEKSEIFDDQFSVERPDGSNFTLKIRSTKLEDSAMYFCASRSSGSDTQYFGPGTRLTVL.

The V call is TRBV4-1, the J call TRBJ2-7; D gene unclear. Trimming removed 2 bases from V and 4 bases from J, with 12 bases in between. The CDR3 is 14 residues long. The germline CDR1 and CDR2 sequences are MGHRA and YSYEKL. The CDR3 DNA reads TGCGCCAGCAGCCAATCCCAGGTGCGTTACGAGCAGTACTTC. Its protein product is CASSQSQVRYEQYF.

Many counts were recorded for this clonotype. This sequence joins TRBV20-1 and TRBJ2-5; D unclear. CDR3 length: 12 amino acids. In germline, CDR1 is DFQATT, CDR2 SNEGSKA (reference sequence). Trimming pared 1 base from V and 5 bases from J, leaving 8 bases between. CDR3 sequence reads: CSARGYGETQYF. DNA for the CDR3: TGCAGTGCTAGAGGGTACGGGGAGACCCAGTACTTC.

In DNA, the CDR3 is TGTGCCAGCAGCTTTTACACGGCGGTCCAAGAGACCCAGTACTTC. Protein product: CASSFYTAVQETQYF. The rearrangement links TRBV7-3 to TRBJ2-5; D is uncertain. Trimming left V 3 bases short and J 1 base short, with 12 bases between. There are 15 residues in the CDR3. Germline V gives CDR1 SGHTA, CDR2 FQGTGA.

The V and J genes are TRBV7-9 and TRBJ2-7; TRBD2 matches 8 bases. Unmatched junction bases numbered 2, after V lost 1 base and J lost 6 bases. Germline V gene sequence: CDR1 SEHNR, CDR2 FQNEAQ (reference sequence). This CDR3 is 13 amino acids long. The CDR3 region is CASSLVTSGEQYF. The CDR3 bases are TGTGCCAGCAGCTTAGTAACTAGCGGCGAGCAGTACTTC. The whole variable domain, remainder taken from reference TRBV7-9 and TRBJ2-7, is DTGVSQNPRHKITKRGQNVTFRCDPISEHNRLYWYRQTLGQGPEFLTYFQNEAQLEKSRLLSDRFSAERPKGSFSTLEIQRTEQGDSAMYLCASSLVTSGEQYFGPGTRLTVT.

This clonotype has at least ten counts. This chain connects TRBV2 to TRBJ2-5, with a tentative D call TRBD1 (6 bases). Deletions cut 4 bases from V and 2 bases from J, with 8 bases between. Looked up from germline, CDR1 is SNHLY and CDR2 is FYNNEI. This CDR3 spans 13 amino acids. The CDR3 protein is CASSGTEQETQYF. The CDR3 coding sequence is TGTGCCAGCAGTGGGACAGAGCAAGAGACCCAGTACTTC.